This note documents a single T cell receptor beta chain sequence. As yet, its antigen is unknown. The length of the CDR3 is 17 residues. The V end lost 0 bases, the J end lost 6 bases, and 18 bases lay between the germline ends. Germline CDR1 reads SGHRS; CDR2 reads YFSETQ. Using immunoSEQ multiplex PCR, the repertoire was profiled, and TCRdb retains in-frame clones only, with some absent. The sample includes 150,000 or so clones, around nine tenths of them seen just once. The sample is drawn from a study of radiation and T cells in renal cell carcinoma. Specified time point: baseline pretreatment blood. The treatment was: 15 Gy SBRT to primary tumor, nephrectomy 4 weeks later. Blood was sampled at baseline, 2 weeks and 4 weeks after SBRT. The patient's renal cell carcinoma had clear cell pathology. Study-wide findings and caveats: Top tumor clonotypes rose in blood 2 weeks post-radiation, then contracted.

The sequence was collected from a woman aged 50 to 65 with renal cell carcinoma. The chain carries TRBV5-1 and TRBJ2-2; tentatively, D is TRBD1 (5 bases). The specimen comprised blood, sampled from a patient whose treatment included radiotherapy and nephrectomy. CDR3: CASSLAIPGRAAGELFF. CDR3 nucleotide sequence: TGCGCCAGCAGCTTGGCGATTCCGGGCAGGGCGGCCGGGGAGCTGTTTTTT.